These 8 T cell receptor beta chains share one sample of origin, sequenced in a study of blood T cell repertoires in COVID-19. Produced via immunoSEQ multiplex PCR; TCRdb's table is partial and in-frame only. The sample lists approximately 110,000 clones, more than 60% occurring once. Material: peripheral blood. These receptors were collected from a man aged 65 to 79 with active or convalescent COVID-19.

This chain joins TRBV2 and TRBJ1-1; tentative D call: TRBD1 (5 bases). V lost 7 bases and J 10 bases, leaving 19 bases between the germline ends. Germline assignment: CDR1 SNHLY and CDR2 FYNNEI. This CDR3 region has 13 residues. CDR3 sequence (DNA): TGTGCCAGCATCGAAGCTCCAGGGAGGAGAGCTTTCTTT. The encoded protein is CASIEAPGRRAFF.

The gene calls are TRBV7-2 and TRBJ2-3; TRBD1 aligns across 7 bases. CDR1 SGHTA and CDR2 FQGNSA come from the germline V gene. The CDR3 contains 16 residues. Trimming removed 5 bases from V and 0 bases from J; junction bases left unmatched: 8. This chain's CDR3 is CASSLTGAPSTDTQYF. CDR3 nucleotides: TGTGCCAGCAGCCTTACAGGGGCGCCTAGCACAGATACGCAGTATTTT.

The chain carries TRBV7-3 and TRBJ1-3, with unresolved D. Germline V CDR1 and CDR2: SGHTA, FQGTGA. The CDR3 has 13 amino acids. V was cut by 5 bases and J by 4 bases, with 9 bases left in between. CDR3 in DNA: TGTGCCAGCAGCCCCACGCGGGGAAACACCATATATTTT. It specifies CASSPTRGNTIYF.

The rearrangement uses TRBV4-1 and TRBJ2-1; 11 bases match TRBD2. Germline loops: CDR1 MGHRA, CDR2 YSYEKL. This CDR3 region has 16 residues. V gave up 4 bases and J gave up 4 bases; unmatched junction bases: 6. CDR3 in amino acids: CASSRTTSGTYNEQFF. The CDR3 DNA sequence: TGCGCCAGCAGCCGAACGACTAGCGGGACTTACAATGAGCAGTTCTTC.

The genes are TRBV15 and TRBJ2-3; TRBD2 agrees at 8 bases. Germline V gene sequence: CDR1 LNHNV, CDR2 YYDKDF (reference sequence). The V segment lost 2 bases and the J segment 0 bases; nucleotides outside the gene matches: 10. The CDR3 extends over 18 amino acids. CDR3 sequence: CATSRYPFTSGSTDTQYF. The CDR3, as DNA: TGTGCCACCAGCAGATATCCCTTTACTAGCGGTAGCACAGATACGCAGTATTTT. Together with reference TRBV15 and TRBJ2-3, the CDR3 gives the full variable domain: DAMVIQNPRYQVTQFGKPVTLSCSQTLNHNVMYWYQQKSSQAPKLLFHYYDKDFNNEADTPDNFQSRRPNTSFCFLDIRSPGLGDTAMYLCATSRYPFTSGSTDTQYFGPGTRLTVL.

The rearrangement uses TRBV27 and TRBJ2-2; 7 bases align to TRBD1. From germline, CDR1 is MNHEY and CDR2 SMNVEV (reference sequence). V shed 3 bases and J 2 bases; nucleotides not matched to a gene: 9. The CDR3 spans 17 residues. The chain's CDR3 is CASSFDWDRPNTGELFF. The CDR3 region has the DNA TGTGCCAGCAGTTTTGACTGGGACAGACCAAACACCGGGGAGCTGTTTTTT.

The gene calls are TRBV4-2 and TRBJ2-1, with a weak D call TRBD2 (7 bases). CDR3 length equals 15 residues. The germline V and J ends were trimmed by 2 bases and 7 bases, with 15 bases remaining between them. Per germline, CDR1 LGHNA and CDR2 YNFKEQ. CDR3 region: CASSQRLAQGNEQFF. DNA for the CDR3: TGTGCCAGCAGCCAAAGACTAGCTCAGGGGAATGAGCAGTTCTTC.

The chain has TRBV19 and TRBJ1-5; weak D call: TRBD1 (6 bases). The CDR3 has 14 residues. The germline gives CDR1 LNHDA, CDR2 SQIVND (reference sequence). The V end was cut by 9 bases, the J end by 2 bases, with 14 bases between. The CDR3 loop is CASKGEPGNQPQHF. The CDR3 coding sequence is TGTGCCAGCAAGGGGGAACCAGGCAATCAGCCCCAGCATTTT.